The 26 T cell receptor beta chains in this list originate from one sample, sequenced in a study of control samples from healthy donors and cancer patients. Measured with immunoSEQ multiplex PCR; TCRdb has only the in-frame clones, and not every one. In the table there are about 250,000 clones, over 75% of which are singletons. Sequenced input: PBMCs. The receptors here all came from a woman aged 55-69 years with lung cancer.

This clone has only one observation. CDR3 nucleotide sequence: TGTGCCAGCAGTGATCGGACTTCTTCTGGAAACACCATATATTTT. Residues: CASSDRTSSGNTIYF. V is TRBV6-1 and J is TRBJ1-3, with D unclear. The CDR3 sequence is 15 residues long. Trimming removed 3 bases from V and 1 base from J, with 10 bases in between. Germline V CDR1 and CDR2: MNHNS, SASEGT.

J is TRBJ1-6 and V is TRBV24-1; D call uncertain. CDR1 is KGHDR, CDR2 SFDVKD, per germline. The CDR3 is 16 amino acids. V dropped 1 base and J dropped 8 bases, with 14 bases sitting between them. The CDR3 reads CATSDFLERIYSPLHF. The CDR3 coding sequence is TGTGCCACCAGTGATTTCCTGGAGCGAATATATTCACCCCTCCACTTT.

This chain links TRBV29-1 with TRBJ2-7; 8 bases align to TRBD1. Unmatched junction bases numbered 6, after V lost 4 bases and J lost 7 bases. The CDR3 has 12 amino acids. CDR1 SQVTM and CDR2 ANQGSEA come from the germline V gene. Written as DNA, the CDR3 is TGCAGCGTTGGACAGGGGAGGTGGGAGCAGTACTTC. Encoded protein: CSVGQGRWEQYF.

The chain is built from TRBV19 and TRBJ2-5, with TRBD1 identical over 7 bases. The CDR3 is 15 residues long. V lost 3 bases and J lost 4; bases outside the gene matches: 8. Germline CDR1 LNHDA, CDR2 SQIVND (reference sequence). The CDR3 is CASSITGALLETQYF. Here the CDR3 DNA reads TGTGCCAGTAGTATTACAGGGGCTCTTCTAGAGACCCAGTACTTC.

The chain joins TRBV10-1 to TRBJ1-1, with D uncertain. In germline, CDR1 is WNHNN, CDR2 SYGVQD (reference sequence). There are 14 residues in the CDR3. V was clipped by 2 bases and J by 3 bases, with 10 bases between them. The CDR3 reads CASSESDRHTEAFF. For the CDR3, the DNA is TGCGCCAGCAGTGAGAGTGATAGACACACTGAAGCTTTCTTT.

The chain combines TRBV5-4 with TRBJ1-1, with D possibly TRBD1 on 6 matching bases. Germline V CDR1 and CDR2: SGHNT, YYREEE (reference sequence). There are 17 residues in the CDR3. V dropped 3 bases and J dropped 4 bases, with 22 bases sitting between them. The CDR3 is CASSSTLRRGLGTEAFF. The CDR3 nucleotides read TGTGCCAGCAGCTCGACCCTCCGGAGGGGGTTGGGCACTGAAGCTTTCTTT.

The V and J genes are TRBV25-1 and TRBJ2-7; D ambiguous. Trimming shortened V by 1 base and J by 5 bases, and 6 bases separated the two germline ends. This CDR3 spans 12 amino acids. The V gene's germline CDR1 is MGHDK and CDR2 SYGVNS. CDR3 bases: TGTGCCAGCAGTGAATTCTGGGACGAGCAGTACTTC. This codes for CASSEFWDEQYF.

The chain couples TRBV7-2 to TRBJ2-7; D is undetermined. Germline CDR1 and CDR2: SGHTA and FQGNSA. CDR3 length: 14 amino acids. Trimming removed 4 bases at V and 4 bases at J, with 14 bases between. The CDR3 DNA sequence: TGTGCCAGCAGCTCCCCCCCCAATCTTTACGAGCAGTACTTC. Protein product: CASSSPPNLYEQYF.

In its sample, this clone was seen once. V gene TRBV11-1 combines with J gene TRBJ2-7; the D is unclear. The CDR3 runs to 15 residues. V lost 3 bases to trimming and J lost 9 bases, with 21 bases between them. CDR1 and CDR2 (germline): SGHAT, FQDESV (reference sequence). The CDR3 DNA sequence: TGTGCCAGCAGCTTGAGGAGATCCCCCTCACTGGCGCAGTACTTC. This sequence encodes CASSLRRSPSLAQYF.

The CDR3 sequence is CASSLVPAQETQYF. The CDR3 coding sequence is TGTGCCAGCAGCTTGGTGCCGGCACAAGAGACCCAGTACTTC. V is TRBV5-5 and J is TRBJ2-5; D uncertain. The CDR3 length is 14 residues. V shed 0 bases and J shed 2 bases, with 8 bases lying between them. The germline V gene encodes CDR1 SGHKS and CDR2 YYEKEE (reference sequence).

In its sample, this clone was seen a few times. The chain uses TRBV6-5 and TRBJ1-1; possibly TRBD1 for D (5 bases). CDR1 is MNHEY and CDR2 is SVGAGI in the germline V gene. CDR3 length: 15 amino acids. The V end lost 3 bases, the J end lost 5 bases, and 16 bases lay between the germline ends. CDR3 residues: CASSYTGGSRTEAFF. Written as DNA, the CDR3 is TGTGCCAGCAGTTATACCGGGGGATCGAGGACTGAAGCTTTCTTT.

CDR3: CASSERASGYSTDTQYF. CDR3 coding DNA: TGTGCCAGCAGTGAACGGGCTAGCGGGTATAGCACAGATACGCAGTATTTT. The V call is TRBV6-1, the J call TRBJ2-3; the match to TRBD2 covers 8 bases. This CDR3 contains 17 residues. J lost 0 bases, V lost 2 bases, and 7 bases had no gene match. Per germline, CDR1 MNHNS and CDR2 SASEGT.

The chain has TRBV4-2 and TRBJ2-3, with D possibly called TRBD1 or TRBD2 (5 bases each). Germline V gene data show CDR1 as LGHNA and CDR2 as YNFKEQ. V lost 5 bases, J lost 0 bases, and 15 bases lay in between. This CDR3 comprises 16 residues. CDR3 loop: CASSAEGTPSTDTQYF. The CDR3 DNA is TGTGCCAGCAGCGCCGAGGGGACGCCTAGCACAGATACGCAGTATTTT.

The chain has TRBV2 and TRBJ1-1; tentative D call: TRBD1 (5 bases). The germline V gene has CDR1 SNHLY and CDR2 FYNNEI. The V and J ends lost 3 bases and 3 bases respectively, with 14 bases between them. CDR3 length: 15 amino acids. For the CDR3, the DNA is TGTGCCAGCAGTGACAGGGAACTTTTTCACACTGAAGCTTTCTTT. Translation: CASSDRELFHTEAFF.

This clone was recorded only once. This chain links TRBV15 with TRBJ2-4; 7 bases are shared with TRBD1. The CDR3 consists of 15 residues. The V segment lost 5 bases and the J segment 6 bases; nucleotides outside the gene matches: 10. CDR1 and CDR2 (germline): LNHNV, YYDKDF (reference sequence). The DNA for the CDR3 is TGTGCCACCAGCGTCCGTAAGGGGGCGGCAAACATTCAGTACTTC. It translates to CATSVRKGAANIQYF. Together with reference TRBV15 and TRBJ2-4, the CDR3 gives the full variable domain: DAMVIQNPRYQVTQFGKPVTLSCSQTLNHNVMYWYQQKSSQAPKLLFHYYDKDFNNEADTPDNFQSRRPNTSFCFLDIRSPGLGDTAMYLCATSVRKGAANIQYFGAGTRLSVL.

This clone was counted between two and nine times. The chain has TRBV9 and TRBJ1-5; no firm D call. The germline CDR1 and CDR2 sequences are SGDLS and YYNGEE. Trimming removed 0 bases at V and 3 bases at J, with 10 bases between. This CDR3 region has 15 residues. This chain's CDR3 is CASSVGGSANQPQHF. The CDR3 DNA sequence: TGTGCCAGCAGCGTAGGCGGGAGCGCCAATCAGCCCCAGCATTTT.

The rearrangement joins TRBV5-1 to TRBJ1-1; 9 bases are shared with TRBD1. V was clipped by 0 bases and J by 5 bases; unmatched bases: 8. The CDR3 sequence is 16 residues long. CDR1 and CDR2 from the germline V gene are SGHRS and YFSETQ. The CDR3 spells CASSLVYRGLSTEAFF. The CDR3 bases are TGCGCCAGCAGCTTGGTTTACAGGGGGCTTTCGACTGAAGCTTTCTTT.

The table lists this clone with a count of one. This chain connects TRBV7-2 to TRBJ2-3; D is unresolved. This CDR3 is built from 14 residues. The V gene's germline CDR1 is SGHTA and CDR2 FQGNSA. V dropped 3 bases and J dropped 0 bases, with 7 bases sitting between them. The CDR3 loop reads CASSFAASTDTQYF. Written as DNA, the CDR3 is TGTGCCAGCAGCTTCGCGGCTAGCACAGATACGCAGTATTTT.

V and J are TRBV11-2 and TRBJ2-5, with D unresolved. The germline V gene encodes CDR1 SGHAT and CDR2 FQNNGV. This CDR3 is 12 amino acids long. V lost 4 bases and J 0 bases, leaving 3 bases between the germline ends. The CDR3 DNA follows: TGTGCCAGCAGCTCCTACCAAGAGACCCAGTACTTC. It translates to CASSSYQETQYF.

The rearrangement uses TRBV5-4 and TRBJ2-1; tentatively, D is TRBD2 (5 bases). The CDR3 runs 14 residues. V dropped 4 bases and J dropped 1 base, with 9 bases sitting between them. Germline V gives CDR1 SGHNT, CDR2 YYREEE (reference sequence). CDR3 protein: CASSGGGSYNEQFF. The DNA for the CDR3 is TGTGCCAGCAGCGGAGGAGGATCCTACAATGAGCAGTTCTTC.

V gene TRBV6-4 combines with J gene TRBJ2-3, with D perhaps TRBD1 or TRBD2 (6 bases each). This CDR3 is 15 amino acids long. Germline V gene sequence: CDR1 MRHNA, CDR2 SNTAGT. V lost 6 bases and J 4 bases, leaving 17 bases between the germline ends. The CDR3, as DNA: TGTGCCAGCAGGCTGGGGGCAGGAGGGGCAGATACGCAGTATTTT. This encodes CASRLGAGGADTQYF.

V is TRBV6-5 and J is TRBJ1-2, with 8 bases fitting TRBD1. The junction had 6 bases not matched to a gene; V was cut back by 8 bases and J by 4 bases. Looked up from germline, CDR1 is MNHEY and CDR2 is SVGAGI. This CDR3 is 13 amino acids long. The CDR3 reads CASHETGGYGYTF. The CDR3 region has the DNA TGTGCCAGCCACGAAACAGGGGGCTATGGCTACACCTTC.

This chain connects TRBV7-2 to TRBJ2-2; D remains ambiguous. The germline gives CDR1 SGHTA, CDR2 FQGNSA. Trimming removed 1 base from V and 1 base from J, with 7 bases in between. The CDR3 sequence is 15 residues long. The CDR3 region is CASSLGIGNTGELFF. The CDR3, as DNA: TGTGCCAGCAGCTTAGGGATAGGGAACACCGGGGAGCTGTTTTTT. Together with reference TRBV7-2 and TRBJ2-2, the CDR3 gives the full variable domain: GAGVSQSPSNKVTEKGKDVELRCDPISGHTALYWYRQSLGQGLEFLIYFQGNSAPDKSGLPSDRFSAERTGGSVSTLTIQRTQQEDSAVYLCASSLGIGNTGELFFGEGSRLTVL.

A note on this clone: At the DNA level, this CDR3 is encoded by other sequences in the same sample as well. This rearrangement joins TRBV18 to TRBJ2-1; D could derive from TRBD1 or TRBD2 (5 bases each). The germline CDR1 and CDR2 sequences are KGHSH and LQKENI. Trimming shortened V by 2 bases and J by 6 bases, and 8 bases separated the two germline ends. The CDR3 has 13 amino acids. CDR3 nucleotides: TGTGCCAGCTCACCAGGGGGTTCCAATGAGCAGTTCTTC. Amino acids: CASSPGGSNEQFF.

Remarks on this clone: One end of the junction is discordant with germline, which a read error may explain. The CDR3 protein is CASSLRQGQVTQYF. In DNA form, the CDR3 reads TGTGCCAGCAGCTTACGTCAGGGACAAGTGACCCAGTACTTC. The chain joins TRBV13 to TRBJ2-5; D possibly corresponds to TRBD1 (6 bases). The V gene's germline CDR1 is PRHDT and CDR2 FYEKMQ (reference sequence). CDR3 length: 14 residues.

Only one count was recorded for this clone. The chain uses TRBV7-2 and TRBJ1-4; 9 bases are shared with TRBD1. The CDR3 length is 15 residues. CDR1 is SGHTA and CDR2 is FQGNSA in the germline V gene. V lost 6 bases, J lost 5 bases, and 7 bases stayed unmatched. The CDR3 sequence: CASSLPGTGNEKLFF. The DNA of the CDR3 is TGTGCCAGCAGTCTCCCCGGGACAGGGAATGAAAAACTGTTTTTT.